The clone carrying this T cell receptor beta chain turned up a few times. This may be a read error: a much more frequent sequence differs by one nucleotide. TCRdb fed the 5' RACE reads into MiXCR, producing one record per CDR3 protein. The data hold 8,500 to 14,000 distinct CDR3 sequences, with over 25% observed a single time. CDR1 and CDR2 from the germline V gene are SEHNR and FQNEAQ (reference sequence). The CDR3 has 17 residues. Treg sorting used a CD4+CD25+CD127-/low gate. Material for sequencing was Tregs sorted from a lymph node. V is TRBV7-9 and J is TRBJ2-3; 11 nucleotides align to TRBD2. This receptor was obtained from a female donor with breast cancer. The CDR3, as DNA: TGTGCCGGCAGCTTTGTAAGGGGACTAGCGGGCACAGATACGCAGTATTTT. Its protein product is CAGSFVRGLAGTDTQYF.